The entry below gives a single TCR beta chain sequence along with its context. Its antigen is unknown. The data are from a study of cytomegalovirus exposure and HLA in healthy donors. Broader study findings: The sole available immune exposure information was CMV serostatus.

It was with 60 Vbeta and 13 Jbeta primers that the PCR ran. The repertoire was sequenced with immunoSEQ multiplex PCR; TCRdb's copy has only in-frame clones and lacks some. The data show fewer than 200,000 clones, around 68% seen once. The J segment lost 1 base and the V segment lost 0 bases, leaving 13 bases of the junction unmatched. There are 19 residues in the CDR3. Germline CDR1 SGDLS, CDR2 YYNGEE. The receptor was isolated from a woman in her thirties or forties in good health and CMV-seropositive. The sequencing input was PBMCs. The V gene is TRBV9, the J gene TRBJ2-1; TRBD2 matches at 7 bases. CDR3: CASSVATLAAPISYNEQFF. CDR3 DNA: TGTGCCAGCAGCGTAGCTACCCTAGCGGCACCGATTTCCTACAATGAGCAGTTCTTC. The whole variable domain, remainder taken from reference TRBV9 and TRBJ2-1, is DSGVTQTPKHLITATGQRVTLRCSPRSGDLSVYWYQQSLDQGLQFLIQYYNGEERAKGNILERFSAQQFPDLHSELNLSSLELGDSALYFCASSVATLAAPISYNEQFFGPGTRLTVL.